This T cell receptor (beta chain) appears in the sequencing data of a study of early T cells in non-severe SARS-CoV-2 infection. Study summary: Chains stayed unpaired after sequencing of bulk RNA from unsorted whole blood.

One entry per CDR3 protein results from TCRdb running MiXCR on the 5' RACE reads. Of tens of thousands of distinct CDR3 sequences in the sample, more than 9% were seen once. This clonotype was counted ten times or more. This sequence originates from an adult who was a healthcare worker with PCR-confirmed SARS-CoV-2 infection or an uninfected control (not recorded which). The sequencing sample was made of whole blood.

CDR3: CASSSRDRSSYEQYF. DNA for the CDR3: TGTGCCAGCAGCTCCCGGGACCGATCCTCCTACGAGCAGTACTTC. V is TRBV5-4 and J is TRBJ2-7; the D call may be TRBD1 or TRBD2 (5 bases each). Germline values: CDR1 SGHNT, CDR2 YYREEE (reference sequence). V dropped 3 bases and J dropped 0 bases, with 13 bases sitting between them. The CDR3 length is 15 residues.